This T cell receptor (beta chain) came from a study of cytomegalovirus exposure and HLA in healthy donors. Study conclusions and caveats: Within an earlier analysis, most TCR beta V segments proved productive either about 87% or about 30% of the time.

This clone was seen more than once but under ten times. No antigen is known for it. The sample holds other DNA sequences that translate to the same CDR3. The donors comprised healthy bone marrow donors. 60 Vbeta and 13 Jbeta primers were used in PCR. As handled by the study authors: Roughly 11 million shared chains were among the 80 million or so unique TCR beta chains that a later analysis counted. TCRdb keeps only in-frame clones here, not all; method: immunoSEQ multiplex PCR. The DNA gave D and trimming, while V, J and clone size come from that table. The sample lists around 190,000 clones; about 80% were seen once. The CDR3 has 13 amino acids. The germline V gene encodes CDR1 KGHSH and CDR2 LQKENI. The ends were cut back, 3 bases at V and 4 bases at J, with 9 bases in the middle.

Sequenced sample: PBMCs. This receptor was obtained from a woman between 40 and 50 years old in good health and CMV-seronegative. The chain is built from TRBV18 and TRBJ1-1; D is perhaps TRBD1 (6 bases). The DNA of the CDR3 is TGTGCCAGCTCACCCGGCAGGGGCACTGAAGCTTTCTTT. Amino acids: CASSPGRGTEAFF.